These 27 T cell receptor beta chains were sequenced from one sample in a study of early T cells in non-severe SARS-CoV-2 infection. TCRdb itself ran the 5' RACE reads through MiXCR, one entry per CDR3 protein. The sample lists tens of thousands of distinct CDR3 sequences, approximately 10% seen once, with 4.5% to 7% in the top ten. The input for sequencing was whole blood, taken at baseline. The receptors shown here come from an adult who was a healthcare worker with PCR-confirmed SARS-CoV-2 infection or an uninfected control (not recorded which).

The V and J genes are TRBV5-4 and TRBJ2-1, with a tentative D call TRBD2 (6 bases). This CDR3 comprises 17 residues. V gave up 0 bases and J gave up 1 base, with 14 bases separating them. Germline lookup yields CDR1 SGHNT and CDR2 YYREEE (reference sequence). CDR3 residues: CASSLAKVGGSYNEQFF. The DNA of the CDR3 is TGTGCCAGCAGCTTGGCCAAGGTGGGAGGTTCCTACAATGAGCAGTTCTTC.

This sequence joins TRBV18 and TRBJ2-1; D is undetermined. In germline, CDR1 is KGHSH, CDR2 LQKENI. V dropped 2 bases and J dropped 5 bases, with 7 bases sitting between them. CDR3 length: 13 amino acids. Written as DNA, the CDR3 is TGTGCCAGCTCACCATCTATAGACAATGAGCAGTTCTTC. Translating it yields CASSPSIDNEQFF.

This clonotype was detected ten times or more. The chain joins TRBV29-1 to TRBJ2-3, with 8 bases lining up with TRBD2. Germline-derived CDR1 and CDR2 are SQVTM and ANQGSEA. The V segment lost 1 base and the J segment 3 bases; nucleotides outside the gene matches: 9. This CDR3 has 16 residues. This CDR3 is CSVEGGTSSLTDTQYF. Here the CDR3 DNA reads TGCAGCGTTGAAGGCGGGACTAGTTCGCTGACAGATACGCAGTATTTT.

The chain carries TRBV9 and TRBJ2-5, with D uncertain. Germline V CDR1 and CDR2: SGDLS, YYNGEE. CDR3 length: 13 amino acids. Trimming cost V 4 bases and J 5 bases, with 12 bases left between them. The CDR3 sequence: CASSRDSLETQYF. CDR3 sequence (DNA): TGTGCCAGCAGCCGAGACTCACTTGAGACCCAGTACTTC. Based on the CDR3 plus reference TRBV9 and TRBJ2-5, the full variable domain is DSGVTQTPKHLITATGQRVTLRCSPRSGDLSVYWYQQSLDQGLQFLIQYYNGEERAKGNILERFSAQQFPDLHSELNLSSLELGDSALYFCASSRDSLETQYFGPGTRLLVL.

This clonotype has only a few counts. The V and J genes are TRBV4-1 and TRBJ2-4; 7 bases are a match to TRBD2. The CDR3 covers 14 residues. Germline assignment: CDR1 MGHRA and CDR2 YSYEKL. After removal of 3 bases from V and 8 bases from J, the junction contained 7 bases not matched to a gene. CDR3 sequence: CASSQPWTRDIQYF. In DNA, the CDR3 is TGCGCCAGCAGCCAGCCCTGGACTAGGGACATTCAGTACTTC.

This clonotype was observed many times. The chain uses TRBV28 and TRBJ1-1; D not certain. The CDR3 is 13 residues long. The V gene lost 6 bases and the J gene lost 4 bases, with 12 bases spanning the gap. Looked up from germline, CDR1 is MDHEN and CDR2 is SYDVKM. DNA of the CDR3: TGTGCCAGCAGAATATGGGGATTCACTGAAGCTTTCTTT. The encoded protein is CASRIWGFTEAFF.

This chain connects TRBV5-4 to TRBJ2-1; D unresolved. Germline V gene data show CDR1 as SGHNT and CDR2 as YYREEE (reference sequence). V lost 6 bases, J lost 10 bases, and 14 bases lay in between. The CDR3 spans 12 residues. The CDR3 reads CASISSRGEQFF. Here the CDR3 DNA reads TGTGCCAGCATCTCTTCCCGTGGCGAGCAGTTCTTC.

This clonotype occurred a few times. The rearrangement links TRBV6-2 or TRBV6-3 to TRBJ2-3, with D perhaps TRBD1 or TRBD2 (5 bases each). Germline loops: CDR1 MNHEY, CDR2 SVGEGT. V gave up 1 base and J gave up 0 bases, with 14 bases separating them. The CDR3 is 17 residues long. The CDR3 DNA follows: TGTGCCAGCAGTTACTACGGGGCGCGGATAAGCACAGATACGCAGTATTTT. Translated, it gives CASSYYGARISTDTQYF.

This clonotype came up a few times. The rearrangement joins TRBV7-6 to TRBJ2-2, with unresolved D. CDR1 SGHVS and CDR2 FNYEAQ come from the germline V gene. The CDR3 sequence is 14 residues long. Trimming shortened V by 1 base and J by 6 bases, and 9 bases separated the two germline ends. CDR3 DNA sequence: TGTGCCAGCAGCTTAGGGGCCGAACCCGGGGAGCTGTTTTTT. Amino acids: CASSLGAEPGELFF.

This clonotype was recorded a few times. This sequence joins TRBV5-6 and TRBJ1-6; weak D call: TRBD1 (6 bases). Looked up from germline, CDR1 is SGHDT and CDR2 is YYEEEE. V lost 3 bases and J lost 10, with 14 bases in between. The CDR3 consists of 14 residues. The CDR3 spells CASSYIKQGSPLHF. DNA of the CDR3: TGTGCCAGCAGCTACATAAAACAGGGATCACCCCTCCACTTT.

The chain combines TRBV2 with TRBJ1-1; 8 bases line up with TRBD1. Germline loops: CDR1 SNHLY, CDR2 FYNNEI. J was trimmed by 4 bases and V by 6 bases; bases with no gene match: 7. This CDR3 has 14 amino acids. In nucleotides, the CDR3 is TGTGCCAGCAGCAGACAGGGGAGGGGCACTGAAGCTTTCTTT. It encodes CASSRQGRGTEAFF. Looking up the rest from reference TRBV2 and TRBJ1-1 gives the full variable domain: EPEVTQTPSHQVTQMGQEVILRCVPISNHLYFYWYRQILGQKVEFLVSFYNNEISEKSEIFDDQFSVERPDGSNFTLKIRSTKLEDSAMYFCASSRQGRGTEAFFGQGTRLTVV.

The chain recombines TRBV14 with TRBJ1-1, with 10 nucleotides matching TRBD1. The CDR3 runs 13 residues. V was pared by 4 bases and J by 12 bases, with 8 bases of the junction left unmatched. Germline CDR1 reads SGHDN; CDR2 reads FVKESK. This CDR3 reads CASSRIGTGETFF. As DNA, the CDR3 is TGTGCCAGCAGCCGAATCGGGACAGGGGAAACTTTCTTT.

This clonotype has only a few counts. The V gene is TRBV20-1, the J gene TRBJ2-7; 11 positions agree with TRBD1. Unmatched junction bases numbered 8, after V lost 3 bases and J lost 7 bases. The CDR3 contains 14 residues. Germline V gives CDR1 DFQATT, CDR2 SNEGSKA (reference sequence). This chain's CDR3 is CSASRTGGKREQYF. Here the CDR3 DNA reads TGCAGTGCTAGCAGGACAGGGGGCAAGCGGGAGCAGTACTTC.

This clonotype has ten or more counts. This chain's CDR3 is CASSLETGSYGYTF. The CDR3 coding sequence is TGTGCCAGCAGCTTGGAGACAGGGTCCTATGGCTACACCTTC. The J gene is TRBJ1-2, the V gene TRBV5-4; the match to TRBD1 covers 7 bases. The CDR3 covers 14 residues. Germline CDR1 and CDR2: SGHNT and YYREEE (reference sequence). V shed 0 bases, J shed 4 bases, and the junction held 3 bases outside the gene matches.

The rearrangement uses TRBV7-9 and TRBJ1-3; D ambiguous. Germline-derived CDR1 and CDR2 are SEHNR and FQNEAQ (reference sequence). The CDR3 length is 15 residues. V was trimmed by 5 bases and J by 0 bases, leaving 11 bases between them. For the CDR3, the DNA is TGTGCCAGCAGCGGCCGAGGTCTCTCTGGAAACACCATATATTTT. Translation gives CASSGRGLSGNTIYF.

This clonotype was recorded a few times. This chain connects TRBV6-2 or TRBV6-3 to TRBJ2-7; the match to TRBD2 covers 8 bases. After removal of 7 bases from V and 4 bases from J, the junction contained 9 bases not matched to a gene. There are 14 residues in the CDR3. In germline, CDR1 is MNHEY, CDR2 SVGEGT. CDR3 protein: CASNKAGVRYEQYF. CDR3 sequence (DNA): TGTGCCAGCAATAAAGCGGGAGTGAGGTACGAGCAGTACTTC.

The table lists this clonotype with many counts. The rearrangement links TRBV19 to TRBJ1-5; 7 bases align to TRBD1. CDR3 size: 15 residues. Germline loops: CDR1 LNHDA, CDR2 SQIVND (reference sequence). V dropped 6 bases and J dropped 1; count of bases not matched to a gene: 6. As DNA, the CDR3 is TGTGCCAGTAGAACCGGGACAGTAAGCAATCAGCCCCAGCATTTT. Residues: CASRTGTVSNQPQHF.

This clonotype was detected only a few times. The chain joins TRBV5-6 to TRBJ2-4; possibly TRBD1 or TRBD2 for D (5 bases each). CDR1 and CDR2 (germline): SGHDT, YYEEEE. Trimming pared 3 bases from V and 8 bases from J, leaving 15 bases between. The CDR3 has 14 amino acids. DNA of the CDR3: TGTGCCAGCAGCTCGCTGGTGGGGGTTTACATTCAGTACTTC. Residues: CASSSLVGVYIQYF.

This clonotype has a count of ten or more. The chain joins TRBV2 to TRBJ2-3, with 11 bases matching TRBD2. V gave up 2 bases and J gave up 2 bases; unmatched junction bases: 3. The CDR3 is 16 amino acids. Per the germline V gene, CDR1 is SNHLY and CDR2 is FYNNEI. The CDR3 reads CASSETSGGITDTQYF. The DNA for the CDR3 is TGTGCCAGCAGTGAAACTAGCGGGGGAATCACAGATACGCAGTATTTT.

This clonotype was observed a few times. This rearrangement joins TRBV7-9 to TRBJ1-6; D is undetermined. Germline CDR1 and CDR2: SEHNR and FQNEAQ (reference sequence). This CDR3 comprises 13 residues. V dropped 1 base and J dropped 9 bases, with 7 bases sitting between them. Here the CDR3 reads CASSLDSASPLHF. For the CDR3, the DNA is TGTGCCAGCAGCTTAGATTCCGCTTCACCCCTCCACTTT. Looking up the rest from reference TRBV7-9 and TRBJ1-6 gives the full variable domain: DTGVSQNPRHKITKRGQNVTFRCDPISEHNRLYWYRQTLGQGPEFLTYFQNEAQLEKSRLLSDRFSAERPKGSFSTLEIQRTEQGDSAMYLCASSLDSASPLHFGNGTRLTVT.

This clonotype was picked up a small number of times. This rearrangement joins TRBV25-1 to TRBJ2-3; 9 bases line up with TRBD2. The CDR3 spans 15 residues. The trim removed 1 base at V and 8 bases at J, leaving 7 bases unmatched. The germline gives CDR1 MGHDK, CDR2 SYGVNS. The CDR3 spells CASSESTSGHGTQYF. The CDR3 DNA is TGTGCCAGCAGTGAATCAACTAGCGGGCACGGTACGCAGTATTTT.

The CDR3 coding sequence is TGTGCCAGCAGTCTAACAGAGACCTGGGAGCTGTTTTTT. Amino acids: CASSLTETWELFF. The rearrangement links TRBV12-3 or TRBV12-4 to TRBJ2-2; D remains ambiguous. With 5 bases removed from V and 9 bases from J, the gap between germline ends came to 13 bases. This CDR3 contains 13 residues.

This clonotype was recorded many times. The rearrangement joins TRBV5-1 to TRBJ2-7; no firm D call. CDR1 is SGHRS and CDR2 is YFSETQ in the germline V gene. Trimming took off 0 bases at V and 0 bases at J, with 7 bases between the two ends. The CDR3 is 14 amino acids. The CDR3 DNA reads TGCGCCAGCAGCTTGGCCGGAAGCTCCTACGAGCAGTACTTC. It translates to CASSLAGSSYEQYF.

The sample holds a few counts of this clonotype. This chain uses TRBV5-8 with TRBJ1-5; TRBD1 matches 8 bases. Trimming removed 4 bases from V and 4 bases from J; junction bases left unmatched: 10. The germline gives CDR1 SGHTS, CDR2 YDEGEE. The CDR3 totals 16 residues. Here the CDR3 reads CASSPRQGPGNQPQHF. DNA for the CDR3: TGTGCCAGCAGCCCGAGACAGGGGCCGGGTAATCAGCCCCAGCATTTT.

In this sample, this clonotype turned up many times. J is TRBJ1-4 and V is TRBV12-3 or TRBV12-4; 10 bases agree with TRBD1. The CDR3 consists of 16 residues. V gave up 3 bases and J gave up 2 bases; unmatched junction bases: 3. The CDR3 DNA reads TGTGCCAGCAGTTTGGGACAGGGGATGACTAATGAAAAACTGTTTTTT. The encoded protein is CASSLGQGMTNEKLFF.

The chain is built from TRBV21-1 and TRBJ2-1; the DNA was not compared with TRBD2, the D call given in the table. TRBV21-1 is a pseudogene. This CDR3 has 16 amino acids. DNA of the CDR3: TGTGCCAGCAGCGCGAGCGGGAGGGCTTTTTACAATGAGCAGTTCTTC. Amino acids: CASSASGRAFYNEQFF.

The gene calls are TRBV7-9 and TRBJ1-1, with D uncertain. Germline assignment: CDR1 SEHNR and CDR2 FQNEAQ (reference sequence). The V gene lost 0 bases and the J gene lost 1 base, with 6 bases spanning the gap. The CDR3 is 14 residues long. The CDR3 reads CASSLAGRNTEAFF. CDR3 nucleotides: TGTGCCAGCAGCTTAGCGGGCAGGAACACTGAAGCTTTCTTT.